The 21 T cell receptor beta chains presented below share a single source sample, sequenced in a study of OX40 agonist ivuxolimab in advanced cancers. The receptor library was made with the immunoSEQ multiplex PCR assay. The table was pulled from immuneACCESS by TCRdb, which kept in-frame rearrangements only. Such tables lose some clones; where checked, under half of the loss comes from unresolved V genes, and the rest has no known cause. The sample includes about 24,000 clones, with around 80% observed a single time. The ten biggest clones cover approximately 1.5% of the sample. This sample comprised CD4+ or CD8+ T cells sorted from blood, obtained in a trial of the OX40 agonist ivuxolimab. Every receptor here comes from an adult with an advanced solid tumor such as melanoma, head and neck, liver or kidney cancer.

The chain employs TRBV5-1 and TRBJ2-7; TRBD1 agrees at 7 bases. V was pared by 4 bases and J by 1 base, with 5 bases of the junction left unmatched. The CDR3 runs to 14 residues. Germline values: CDR1 SGHRS, CDR2 YFSETQ. Here the CDR3 DNA reads TGCGCCAGCAGCCCCCGGACAGGTTCCTACGAGCAGTACTTC. Translating gives CASSPRTGSYEQYF. Full variable domain (missing parts from reference TRBV5-1 and TRBJ2-7): KAGVTQTPRYLIKTRGQQVTLSCSPISGHRSVSWYQQTPGQGLQFLFEYFSETQRNKGNFPGRFSGRQFSNSRSEMNVSTLELGDSALYLCASSPRTGSYEQYFGPGTRLTVT.

This chain links TRBV6-1 with TRBJ1-1; no firm D call. CDR1 and CDR2 (germline): MNHNS, SASEGT. The CDR3 extends over 11 amino acids. Trimming shortened V by 5 bases and J by 1 base, and 2 bases separated the two germline ends. CDR3: CASSWNTEAFF. The CDR3 nucleotides are TGTGCCAGCAGTTGGAACACTGAAGCTTTCTTT.

The rearrangement uses TRBV5-5 and TRBJ2-1; 7 bases align to TRBD1. Per germline, CDR1 SGHKS and CDR2 YYEKEE (reference sequence). After removal of 4 bases from V and 5 bases from J, the junction contained 3 bases not matched to a gene. CDR3 length: 13 amino acids. The CDR3 loop is CASSLQGDNEQFF. CDR3 nucleotide sequence: TGTGCCAGCAGCCTTCAGGGGGACAATGAGCAGTTCTTC. Filled out from reference TRBV5-5 and TRBJ2-1, the complete variable domain reads DAGVTQSPTHLIKTRGQQVTLRCSPISGHKSVSWYQQVLGQGPQFIFQYYEKEERGRGNFPDRFSARQFPNYSSELNVNALLLGDSALYLCASSLQGDNEQFFGPGTRLTVL.

The rearrangement joins TRBV5-8 to TRBJ2-7; 7 positions agree with TRBD1. Losses at the gene ends were 4 bases for V and 2 bases for J; bases not matched to a gene: 9. This CDR3 comprises 15 residues. Germline assignment: CDR1 SGHTS and CDR2 YDEGEE. CDR3 nucleotides: TGTGCCAGCAGCCTGGGACAGCCTCCAACCTACGAGCAGTACTTC. Translation gives CASSLGQPPTYEQYF.

This clone was counted a single time. This chain links TRBV7-3 with TRBJ1-4; tentatively, D is TRBD1 (6 bases). This CDR3 is built from 13 residues. V lost 5 bases and J lost 11, with 15 bases in between. The V gene's germline CDR1 is SGHTA and CDR2 FQGTGA. The CDR3 DNA follows: TGTGCCAGCAGCCCGGAACAGGGTAGGAAACTGTTTTTT. It codes for CASSPEQGRKLFF.

V and J are TRBV19 and TRBJ2-2, with no clear D. Trimming removed 7 bases at V and 0 bases at J, with 9 bases between. Germline-derived CDR1 and CDR2 are LNHDA and SQIVND (reference sequence). CDR3 length: 14 residues. CDR3 nucleotide sequence: TGTGCCAGTAATTCGAACTCGAACACCGGGGAGCTGTTTTTT. It yields the protein CASNSNSNTGELFF.

The rearrangement uses TRBV19 and TRBJ1-3, with D hard to call. The CDR3 is made up of 15 amino acids. Looked up from germline, CDR1 is LNHDA and CDR2 is SQIVND (reference sequence). V shed 10 bases and J shed 0 bases, with 16 bases lying between them. CDR3 sequence: CATHGLYSSGNTIYF. Here the CDR3 DNA reads TGTGCCACCCATGGGCTCTATTCCTCTGGAAACACCATATATTTT.

V usage is TRBV7-9 and J usage is TRBJ1-5; the D gene is possibly TRBD1 (6 bases). Deletions cut 5 bases from V and 4 bases from J, with 12 bases between. CDR3 length: 14 amino acids. Germline V gives CDR1 SEHNR, CDR2 FQNEAQ (reference sequence). The CDR3 reads CASSTTGDNQPQHF. The CDR3 DNA sequence: TGTGCCAGCAGCACGACAGGCGATAATCAGCCCCAGCATTTT.

The V and J genes are TRBV6-1 and TRBJ2-1; 14 nucleotides agree with TRBD2. From germline, CDR1 is MNHNS and CDR2 SASEGT. The CDR3 has 14 amino acids. V gave up 6 bases and J gave up 8 bases; unmatched junction bases: 3. CDR3: CASRGTSGSDEQFF. The CDR3 DNA follows: TGTGCCAGCAGAGGGACTAGCGGGAGTGATGAGCAGTTCTTC.

This clone was detected a few times. The chain uses TRBV4-3 and TRBJ2-3, with 7 bases lining up with TRBD1. CDR1 is LGHNA, CDR2 YSLEER, per germline. Trimming took 0 bases from V and 2 from J; bases not matched to a gene: 2. This CDR3 is built from 15 residues. CDR3 amino acids: CASSQEGQSTDTQYF. DNA for the CDR3: TGCGCCAGCAGCCAAGAGGGACAGTCCACAGATACGCAGTATTTT.

This chain joins TRBV4-1 and TRBJ1-2; 7 positions match TRBD1. Looked up from germline, CDR1 is MGHRA and CDR2 is YSYEKL. V dropped 2 bases and J dropped 3; count of bases not matched to a gene: 6. This CDR3 has 15 amino acids. Written as DNA, the CDR3 is TGCGCCAGCAGCCAAATGGACAGGTCGGACTATGGCTACACCTTC. Its translation is CASSQMDRSDYGYTF.

The rearrangement links TRBV6-4 to TRBJ1-2; TRBD1 is a possible D gene (6 bases). The V gene lost 6 bases and the J gene lost 4 bases, with 12 bases spanning the gap. CDR1 is MRHNA and CDR2 is SNTAGT in the germline V gene. The CDR3 spans 13 residues. CDR3 region: CASRNTGSYGYTF. CDR3 bases: TGTGCCAGCAGGAATACAGGGTCCTATGGCTACACCTTC.

The chain couples TRBV9 to TRBJ1-4; 9 bases are shared with TRBD1. CDR1 is SGDLS, CDR2 YYNGEE, per germline. The CDR3 totals 17 residues. Trimming at V came to 4 bases and at J to 3 bases, leaving 10 bases not matched to a gene. CDR3 in DNA: TGTGCCAGCAGCCCACAAGGAGGGGACAGGGCTAATGAAAAACTGTTTTTT. Amino acids: CASSPQGGDRANEKLFF.

The chain is built from TRBV29-1 and TRBJ2-3; D is unresolved. This CDR3 spans 12 amino acids. Germline V gene lookup returns CDR1 SQVTM and CDR2 ANQGSEA. Trimming cost V 4 bases and J 4 bases, with 9 bases left between them. CDR3 sequence reads: CSVVSAPDTQYF. The DNA of the CDR3 is TGCAGCGTTGTATCGGCCCCAGATACGCAGTATTTT.

This clone came up once. The rearrangement joins TRBV5-4 to TRBJ2-6; D gene uncertain. The germline CDR1 and CDR2 sequences are SGHNT and YYREEE (reference sequence). Trimming took off 5 bases at V and 0 bases at J, with 6 bases between the two ends. There are 14 residues in the CDR3. The CDR3 sequence: CASSSFSGANVLTF. The CDR3 DNA reads TGTGCCAGCAGTTCCTTCTCTGGGGCCAACGTCCTGACTTTC.

The table lists this clone with a count of one. The CDR3 DNA sequence: TGTGCCAGCAGTTTCAAGTTCAGTTATGAAAAACTGTTTTTT. Amino acids: CASSFKFSYEKLFF. The rearrangement joins TRBV28 to TRBJ1-4; unclear D gene. V lost 3 bases, J lost 6 bases, and 11 bases lay in between. The germline V gene has CDR1 MDHEN and CDR2 SYDVKM. This CDR3 spans 14 amino acids.

This sequence joins TRBV30 and TRBJ2-1; D ambiguous. Germline CDR1 is GTSNPN and CDR2 is SVGIG (reference sequence). With 3 bases removed from V and 7 bases from J, the gap between germline ends came to 19 bases. The CDR3 spans 15 residues. The CDR3 DNA follows: TGTGCCTGGAGAGATTTTCCCGGGCAGTCTAATGAGCAGTTCTTC. Translated, it gives CAWRDFPGQSNEQFF.

The chain uses TRBV7-2 and TRBJ1-4; 7 bases align to TRBD1. This CDR3 region has 16 residues. Unmatched junction bases numbered 8, after V lost 4 bases and J lost 3 bases. Per germline, CDR1 SGHTA and CDR2 FQGNSA. Written as DNA, the CDR3 is TGTGCCAGCAGCTATTACAGGGGCGGGCCTAATGAAAAACTGTTTTTT. Its protein is CASSYYRGGPNEKLFF.

The V and J genes are TRBV11-3 and TRBJ2-3, with 8 bases fitting TRBD2. Trimming removed 3 bases from V and 2 bases from J; junction bases left unmatched: 4. There are 15 residues in the CDR3. Germline V gives CDR1 SGHNT, CDR2 YENEEA. Here the CDR3 DNA reads TGTGCCAGCAGCTTCCGGGAGGGCCCCACAGATACGCAGTATTTT. Translating it yields CASSFREGPTDTQYF.

V gene TRBV6-1 combines with J gene TRBJ1-1; 10 bases align to TRBD1. The CDR3 totals 13 residues. Trimming at V came to 5 bases and at J to 8 bases, leaving 5 bases not matched to a gene. The germline V gene encodes CDR1 MNHNS and CDR2 SASEGT. The CDR3 DNA reads TGTGCCAGCAGTAGGACAGGGGGGATAGAAGCTTTCTTT. Translated: CASSRTGGIEAFF.

The V gene is TRBV5-1, the J gene TRBJ2-1; 12 nucleotides line up with TRBD2. CDR1 and CDR2 from the germline V gene are SGHRS and YFSETQ. The CDR3 is made up of 16 amino acids. Unmatched junction bases numbered 7, after V lost 0 bases and J lost 9 bases. The CDR3 spells CASSLGVGLAGREQFF. DNA for the CDR3: TGCGCCAGCAGCTTGGGGGTAGGACTAGCGGGGCGTGAGCAGTTCTTC.